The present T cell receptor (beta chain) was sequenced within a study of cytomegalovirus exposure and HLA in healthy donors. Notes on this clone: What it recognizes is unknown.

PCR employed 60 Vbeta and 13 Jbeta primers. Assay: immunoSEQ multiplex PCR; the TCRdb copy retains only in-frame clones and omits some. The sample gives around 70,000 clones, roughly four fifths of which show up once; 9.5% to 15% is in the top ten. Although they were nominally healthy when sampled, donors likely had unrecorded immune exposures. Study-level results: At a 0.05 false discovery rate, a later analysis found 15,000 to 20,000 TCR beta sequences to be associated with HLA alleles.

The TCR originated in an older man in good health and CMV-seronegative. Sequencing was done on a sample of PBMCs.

CDR3 sequence reads: CASRVVLSGETQYF. The DNA for the CDR3 is TGCGCCAGCAGAGTGGTGCTAAGCGGGGAGACCCAGTACTTC. This rearrangement joins TRBV5-1 to TRBJ2-5; D may be TRBD2 (6 bases). The CDR3 is made up of 14 amino acids. Germline V gene data show CDR1 as SGHRS and CDR2 as YFSETQ. The germline V and J ends were trimmed by 5 bases and 5 bases, with 16 bases remaining between them.